This T cell receptor (beta chain) derives from a study of T cells after yellow fever vaccination. Whole-study context: Low-cell-number fractions underwent preparation using SMART-Seq v4 Ultra Low Input.

This clonotype was seen repeatedly, ten times or more. What it binds is not known. A universal primer site and UMIs were added as TCR cDNA was made by 5'RACE template switching. From the 5' RACE reads, TCRdb called clonotypes with MiXCR, one entry per CDR3 protein. The repertoire holds about 49,000 distinct CDR3 sequences, with about 7.9% as singletons. This CDR3 has 18 residues. V lost 6 bases to trimming and J lost 1 base; unmatched junction nucleotides: 12. Study-wide points: Contaminants from the bulk population, in the form of abundant clonotypes, could be found in FACS-sorted repertoires. A small proportion of clonotypes was detected in both the CD4 and CD8 compartments.

This specimen was CD8+ T cells sorted from PBMCs, taken more than 13 days after the first yellow fever vaccination. V gene TRBV12-3 or TRBV12-4 combines with J gene TRBJ2-3; TRBD2 matches at 11 bases. This sequence was found in a man aged 18 to 29 who received the YFV17D yellow fever vaccine. The CDR3 here is CASSRPTSGAPGTDTQYF. The CDR3 DNA reads as TGTGCCAGCAGCCGACCGACTAGCGGGGCCCCTGGCACAGATACGCAGTATTTT.